The text below deals with one T cell receptor (beta chain). The data stem from a study of PD-L1 blockade in urothelial cancer. The wider study: Male patients with bladder-origin urothelial cancer numbered about nine tenths of the roughly 29. Blood samples contained a median about 140,000 T cells.

TCRdb's copy holds only in-frame clones and misses some; the assay was immunoSEQ multiplex PCR. The sample records about 30,000 clones, over 60% being singletons. Regarding time point: peripheral blood 6 weeks after treatment start. It was locally advanced or metastatic urothelial carcinoma that patients had. For each patient, 1 to 8 samples were obtained, pretreatment and on-treatment. From germline, CDR1 is SNHLY and CDR2 FYNNEI. There are 12 residues in the CDR3. Deletions cut 7 bases from V and 7 bases from J, with 13 bases between. The sample in question was PBMCs, obtained around atezolizumab (anti-PD-L1) treatment. The rearrangement joins TRBV2 to TRBJ1-2; D call uncertain. The clonotype was recovered from a man aged 65 to 79 with urothelial cancer. CDR3 amino acids: CASMTEGGGYTF. The CDR3 DNA reads TGTGCCAGCATGACTGAGGGTGGTGGCTACACCTTC.